This TCR beta chain was observed in a study of graft-versus-host responses after intestinal transplantation. In the study overall: Multivisceral, liver-intestinal, or isolated intestinal transplants were given to recipients. Recipients uniformly received anti-thymocyte globulin induction, followed by tacrolimus and steroids for about three years.

In its sample, this clone was seen a few times. The antigen remains unidentified. Method: immunoSEQ multiplex PCR; TCRdb's copy keeps in-frame clones and lacks some. Found here are more than 90,000 clones, about 93% of them singletons; the top ten hold 0.49%. Germline lookup yields CDR1 MNHNS and CDR2 SASEGT. There are 16 residues in the CDR3. After removal of 4 bases from V and 6 bases from J, the junction contained 11 bases not matched to a gene. Sequenced material: unstimulated CD8+ T cells sorted from spleen or lymph node cells, taken before intestinal transplant. V usage is TRBV6-1 and J usage is TRBJ2-1; 8 positions agree with TRBD1. The clonotype comes from a human donor who received an intestinal transplant. This CDR3 is CASSGGVGTGINEQFF. The CDR3 DNA reads TGTGCCAGCAGTGGAGGGGTCGGGACAGGCATCAATGAGCAGTTCTTC.